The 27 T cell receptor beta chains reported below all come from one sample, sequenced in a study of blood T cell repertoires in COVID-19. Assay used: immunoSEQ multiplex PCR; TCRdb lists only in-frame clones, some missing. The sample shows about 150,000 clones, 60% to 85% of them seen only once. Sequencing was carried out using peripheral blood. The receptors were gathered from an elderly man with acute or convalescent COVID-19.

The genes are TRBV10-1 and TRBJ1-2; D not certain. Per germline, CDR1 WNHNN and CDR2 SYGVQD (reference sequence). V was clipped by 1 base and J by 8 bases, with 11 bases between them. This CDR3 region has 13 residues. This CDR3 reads CASSELSGGGYTF. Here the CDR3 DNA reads TGCGCCAGCAGTGAGTTATCTGGCGGAGGCTACACCTTC.

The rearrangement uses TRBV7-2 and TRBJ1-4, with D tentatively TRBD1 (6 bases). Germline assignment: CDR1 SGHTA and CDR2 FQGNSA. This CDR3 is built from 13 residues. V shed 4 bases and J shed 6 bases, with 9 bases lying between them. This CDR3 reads CASSYYRDEKLFF. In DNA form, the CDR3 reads TGTGCCAGCAGCTACTACAGGGATGAAAAACTGTTTTTT.

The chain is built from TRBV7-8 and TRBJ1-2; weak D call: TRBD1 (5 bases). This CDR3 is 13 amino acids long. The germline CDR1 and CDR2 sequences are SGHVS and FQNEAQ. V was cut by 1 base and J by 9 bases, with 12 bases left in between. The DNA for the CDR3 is TGTGCCAGCAGCTTAGACTTGGGGGGGAGCTACACCTTC. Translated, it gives CASSLDLGGSYTF. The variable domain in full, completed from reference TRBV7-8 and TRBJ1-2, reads GAGVSQSPRYKVAKRGQDVALRCDPISGHVSLFWYQQALGQGPEFLTYFQNEAQLDKSGLPSDRFFAERPEGSVSTLKIQRTQQEDSAVYLCASSLDLGGSYTFGSGTRLTVV.

CDR3 DNA: TGCGCCAGCAGCGATTCAGGACAGGGGTGGACTGAAGCTTTCTTT. Its translation: CASSDSGQGWTEAFF. The rearrangement joins TRBV5-1 to TRBJ1-1; TRBD1 aligns across 9 bases. The germline V gene encodes CDR1 SGHRS and CDR2 YFSETQ. V lost 4 bases and J lost 5; bases outside the gene matches: 9. The CDR3 is 15 residues long. Looking up the rest from reference TRBV5-1 and TRBJ1-1 gives the full variable domain: KAGVTQTPRYLIKTRGQQVTLSCSPISGHRSVSWYQQTPGQGLQFLFEYFSETQRNKGNFPGRFSGRQFSNSRSEMNVSTLELGDSALYLCASSDSGQGWTEAFFGQGTRLTVV.

The CDR3 DNA is TGTGCCAGCATGCGGCAGGGCGTTGGTGAGCAGTTCTTC. It yields the protein CASMRQGVGEQFF. The rearrangement joins TRBV6-5 to TRBJ2-1; D may be TRBD1 (5 bases). The CDR3 length is 13 residues. Germline V gives CDR1 MNHEY, CDR2 SVGAGI. With 7 bases removed from V and 9 bases from J, the gap between germline ends came to 16 bases.

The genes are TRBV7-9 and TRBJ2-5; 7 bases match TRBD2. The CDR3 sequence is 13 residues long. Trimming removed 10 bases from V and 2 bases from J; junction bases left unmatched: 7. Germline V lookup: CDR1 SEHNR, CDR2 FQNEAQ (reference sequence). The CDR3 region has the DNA TGTGCCATCAATCCGGGACTACAAGAGACCCAGTACTTC. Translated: CAINPGLQETQYF.

In nucleotides, the CDR3 is TGTGCCACCAGCAGAGATCGGGCGGGACCCCTCCACTTT. Its protein is CATSRDRAGPLHF. The gene calls are TRBV15 and TRBJ1-6; D is unresolved. Per germline, CDR1 LNHNV and CDR2 YYDKDF (reference sequence). With 0 bases removed from V and 12 bases from J, the gap between germline ends came to 9 bases. The CDR3 is 13 amino acids.

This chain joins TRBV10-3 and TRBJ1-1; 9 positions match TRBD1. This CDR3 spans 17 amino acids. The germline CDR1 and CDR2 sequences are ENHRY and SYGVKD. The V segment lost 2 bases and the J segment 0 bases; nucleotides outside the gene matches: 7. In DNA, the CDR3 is TGTGCCATCAGTGAGGGGCCCACAGGGGGCTTGAACACTGAAGCTTTCTTT. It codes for CAISEGPTGGLNTEAFF.

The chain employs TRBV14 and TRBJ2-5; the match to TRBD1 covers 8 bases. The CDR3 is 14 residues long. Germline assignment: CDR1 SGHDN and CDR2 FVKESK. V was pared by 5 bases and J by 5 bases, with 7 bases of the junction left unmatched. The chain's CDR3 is CASSERTGWETQYF. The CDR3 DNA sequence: TGTGCCAGCAGCGAAAGGACAGGGTGGGAGACCCAGTACTTC. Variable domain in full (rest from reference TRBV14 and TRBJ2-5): EAGVTQFPSHSVIEKGQTVTLRCDPISGHDNLYWYRRVMGKEIKFLLHFVKESKQDESGMPNNRFLAERTGGTYSTLKVQPAELEDSGVYFCASSERTGWETQYFGPGTRLLVL.

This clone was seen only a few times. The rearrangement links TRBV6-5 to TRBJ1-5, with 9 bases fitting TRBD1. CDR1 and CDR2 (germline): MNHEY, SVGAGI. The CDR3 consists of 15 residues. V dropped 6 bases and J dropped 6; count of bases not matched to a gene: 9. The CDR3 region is CASRTRQGERQPQHF. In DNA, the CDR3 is TGTGCCAGCAGAACGAGACAGGGGGAGCGTCAGCCCCAGCATTTT.

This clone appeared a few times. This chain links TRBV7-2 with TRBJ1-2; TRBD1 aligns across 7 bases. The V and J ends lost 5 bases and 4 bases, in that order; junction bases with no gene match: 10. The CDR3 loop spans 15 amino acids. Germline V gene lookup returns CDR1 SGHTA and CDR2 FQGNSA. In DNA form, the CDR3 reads TGTGCCAGCAGCCCCAATGTCCGGGACAGCTATGGCTACACCTTC. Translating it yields CASSPNVRDSYGYTF.

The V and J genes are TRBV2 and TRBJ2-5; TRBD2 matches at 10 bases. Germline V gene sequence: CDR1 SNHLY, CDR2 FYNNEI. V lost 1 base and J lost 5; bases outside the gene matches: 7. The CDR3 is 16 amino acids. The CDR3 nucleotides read TGTGCCAGCAGTGAAGGGATAGCGGGGGGCGGGGAGACCCAGTACTTC. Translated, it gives CASSEGIAGGGETQYF.

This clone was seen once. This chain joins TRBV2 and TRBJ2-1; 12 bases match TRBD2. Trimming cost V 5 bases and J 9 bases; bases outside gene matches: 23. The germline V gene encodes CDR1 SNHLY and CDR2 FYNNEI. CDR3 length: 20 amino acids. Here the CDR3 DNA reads TGTGCCAGCAGTCCCTCCCCTACCCCTGGGCTAGCGGGGGGGCGGAGTGAGCAGTTCTTC. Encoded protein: CASSPSPTPGLAGGRSEQFF. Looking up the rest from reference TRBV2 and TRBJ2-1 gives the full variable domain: EPEVTQTPSHQVTQMGQEVILRCVPISNHLYFYWYRQILGQKVEFLVSFYNNEISEKSEIFDDQFSVERPDGSNFTLKIRSTKLEDSAMYFCASSPSPTPGLAGGRSEQFFGPGTRLTVL.

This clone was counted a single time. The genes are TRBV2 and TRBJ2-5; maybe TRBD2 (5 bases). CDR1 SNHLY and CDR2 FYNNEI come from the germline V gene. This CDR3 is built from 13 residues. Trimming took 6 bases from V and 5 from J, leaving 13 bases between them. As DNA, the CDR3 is TGTGCCAGCAGCGAGGGAGTCTACGAGACCCAGTACTTC. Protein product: CASSEGVYETQYF.

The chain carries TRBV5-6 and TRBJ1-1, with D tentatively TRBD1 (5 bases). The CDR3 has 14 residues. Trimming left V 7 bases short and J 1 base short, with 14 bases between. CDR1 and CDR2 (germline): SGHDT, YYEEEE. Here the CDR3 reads CASGDLGGNTEAFF. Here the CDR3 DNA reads TGTGCCAGCGGAGATCTCGGGGGGAACACTGAAGCTTTCTTT. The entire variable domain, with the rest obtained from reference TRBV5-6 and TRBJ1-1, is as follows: DAGVTQSPTHLIKTRGQQVTLRCSPKSGHDTVSWYQQALGQGPQFIFQYYEEEERQRGNFPDRFSGHQFPNYSSELNVNALLLGDSALYLCASGDLGGNTEAFFGQGTRLTVV.

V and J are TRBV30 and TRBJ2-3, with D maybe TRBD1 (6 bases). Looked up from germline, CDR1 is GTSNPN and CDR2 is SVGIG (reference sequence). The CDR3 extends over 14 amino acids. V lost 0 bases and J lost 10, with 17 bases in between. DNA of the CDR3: TGTGCCTGGAGTGTCTCCAAGACAGGCCGGCCGCAGTATTTT. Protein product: CAWSVSKTGRPQYF. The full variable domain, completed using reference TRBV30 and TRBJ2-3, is SQTIHQWPATLVQPVGSPLSLECTVEGTSNPNLYWYRQAAGRGLQLLFYSVGIGQISSEVPQNLSASRPQDRQFILSSKKLLLSDSGFYLCAWSVSKTGRPQYFGPGTRLTVL.

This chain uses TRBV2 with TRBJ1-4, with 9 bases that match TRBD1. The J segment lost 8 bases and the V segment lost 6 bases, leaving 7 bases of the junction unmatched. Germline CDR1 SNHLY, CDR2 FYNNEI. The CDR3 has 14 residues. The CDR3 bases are TGTGCCAGCAGACCCGGGACAGGGACCGAAAAACTGTTTTTT. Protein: CASRPGTGTEKLFF.

The CDR3 sequence: CASSLPRGVFSDTQYF. In nucleotides, the CDR3 is TGTGCCAGCAGCCTCCCCCGGGGGGTCTTTTCAGATACGCAGTATTTT. The rearrangement joins TRBV7-3 to TRBJ2-3; TRBD2 matches 7 bases. CDR1 is SGHTA, CDR2 FQGTGA, per germline. V lost 5 bases to trimming and J lost 4 bases; unmatched junction nucleotides: 12. The CDR3 consists of 16 residues.

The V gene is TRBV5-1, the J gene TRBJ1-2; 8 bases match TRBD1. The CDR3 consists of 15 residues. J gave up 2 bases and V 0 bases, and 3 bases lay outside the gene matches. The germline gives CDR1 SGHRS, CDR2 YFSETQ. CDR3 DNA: TGCGCCAGCAGCTTGGAGGCAGGGGGCAACTATGGCTACACCTTC. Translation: CASSLEAGGNYGYTF.

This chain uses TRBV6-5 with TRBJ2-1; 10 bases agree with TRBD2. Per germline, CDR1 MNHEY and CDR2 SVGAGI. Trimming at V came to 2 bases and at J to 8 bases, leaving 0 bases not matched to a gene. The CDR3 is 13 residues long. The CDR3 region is CASSYTSGDEQFF. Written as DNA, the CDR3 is TGTGCCAGCAGTTACACTAGCGGGGATGAGCAGTTCTTC.

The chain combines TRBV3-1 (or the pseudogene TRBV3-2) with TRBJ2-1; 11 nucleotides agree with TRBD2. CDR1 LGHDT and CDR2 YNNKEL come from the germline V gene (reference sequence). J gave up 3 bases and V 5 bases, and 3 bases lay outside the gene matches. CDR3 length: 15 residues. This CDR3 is CASSALAGGYNEQFF. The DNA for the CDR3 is TGTGCCAGCAGCGCTCTAGCGGGGGGCTACAATGAGCAGTTCTTC.

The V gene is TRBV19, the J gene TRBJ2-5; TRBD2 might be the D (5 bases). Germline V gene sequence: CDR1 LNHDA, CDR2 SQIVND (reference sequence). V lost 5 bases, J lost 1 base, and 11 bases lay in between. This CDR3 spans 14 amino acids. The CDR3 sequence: CASSPGIVQETQYF. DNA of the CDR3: TGTGCCAGTAGTCCGGGGATAGTCCAAGAGACCCAGTACTTC.

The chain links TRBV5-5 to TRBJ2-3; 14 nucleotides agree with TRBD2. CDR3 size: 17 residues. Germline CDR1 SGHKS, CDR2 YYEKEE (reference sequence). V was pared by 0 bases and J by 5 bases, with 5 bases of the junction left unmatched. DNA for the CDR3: TGTGCCAGCAGCTTGGGACTAGCGGGGGGGTCAGGAGATACGCAGTATTTT. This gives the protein CASSLGLAGGSGDTQYF.

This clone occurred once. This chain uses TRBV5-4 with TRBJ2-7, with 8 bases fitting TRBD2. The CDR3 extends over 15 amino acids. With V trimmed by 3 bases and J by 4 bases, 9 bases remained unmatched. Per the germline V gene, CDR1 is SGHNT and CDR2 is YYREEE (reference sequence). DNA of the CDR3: TGTGCCAGCAGCTCCGGGACGGGACTAGGGTACGAGCAGTACTTC. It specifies CASSSGTGLGYEQYF.

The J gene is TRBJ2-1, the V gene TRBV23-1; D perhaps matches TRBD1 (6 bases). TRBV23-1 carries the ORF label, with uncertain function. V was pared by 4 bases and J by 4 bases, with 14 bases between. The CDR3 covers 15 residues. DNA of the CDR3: TGCGCCAGCAGTCTTGCAGGGGAGTCTTACAATGAGCAGTTCTTC. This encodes CASSLAGESYNEQFF.

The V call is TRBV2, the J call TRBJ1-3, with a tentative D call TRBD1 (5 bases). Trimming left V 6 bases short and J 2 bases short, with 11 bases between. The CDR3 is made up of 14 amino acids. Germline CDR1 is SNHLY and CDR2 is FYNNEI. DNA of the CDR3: TGTGCCAGCAGCGAGGGACTCACTGGAAACACCATATATTTT. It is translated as CASSEGLTGNTIYF.

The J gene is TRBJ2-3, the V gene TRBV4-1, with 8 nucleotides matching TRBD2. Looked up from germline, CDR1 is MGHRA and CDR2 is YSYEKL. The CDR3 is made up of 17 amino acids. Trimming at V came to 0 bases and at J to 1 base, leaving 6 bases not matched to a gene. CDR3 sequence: CASSQDPGGAGTDTQYF. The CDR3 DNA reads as TGCGCCAGCAGCCAAGACCCCGGGGGGGCGGGCACAGATACGCAGTATTTT.